This TCR beta chain was sequenced for a study of cytomegalovirus exposure and HLA in healthy donors. Overall study results and limits: CMV serostatus was the sole immune exposure information available. Analyses of presence/absence relied on an assumption of roughly uniform sequencing depth across donors. For most TCR sequences rarity was the rule, although some public TCRs occurred in many donors.

This clone was observed a handful of times. Antigen: not known. Primers: 60 Vbeta forward and 13 Jbeta reverse. The table came from immunoSEQ multiplex PCR; TCRdb's copy has only in-frame clones and leaves some out. This sample carries about 160,000 clones, about 75% of them seen once, and the ten largest clones take roughly 1.9%. The CDR3 is 15 amino acids. The germline V gene encodes CDR1 SGDLS and CDR2 YYNGEE. Unmatched junction bases numbered 5, after V lost 1 base and J lost 8 bases. This chain joins TRBV9 and TRBJ2-1; 11 bases map to TRBD2. The receptor's source is a female donor in good health and CMV-seronegative. Sequencing was performed on PBMCs. The CDR3 region is CASSVLLAGGDEQFF. The CDR3 nucleotides are TGTGCCAGCAGCGTACTGCTAGCGGGAGGTGATGAGCAGTTCTTC.